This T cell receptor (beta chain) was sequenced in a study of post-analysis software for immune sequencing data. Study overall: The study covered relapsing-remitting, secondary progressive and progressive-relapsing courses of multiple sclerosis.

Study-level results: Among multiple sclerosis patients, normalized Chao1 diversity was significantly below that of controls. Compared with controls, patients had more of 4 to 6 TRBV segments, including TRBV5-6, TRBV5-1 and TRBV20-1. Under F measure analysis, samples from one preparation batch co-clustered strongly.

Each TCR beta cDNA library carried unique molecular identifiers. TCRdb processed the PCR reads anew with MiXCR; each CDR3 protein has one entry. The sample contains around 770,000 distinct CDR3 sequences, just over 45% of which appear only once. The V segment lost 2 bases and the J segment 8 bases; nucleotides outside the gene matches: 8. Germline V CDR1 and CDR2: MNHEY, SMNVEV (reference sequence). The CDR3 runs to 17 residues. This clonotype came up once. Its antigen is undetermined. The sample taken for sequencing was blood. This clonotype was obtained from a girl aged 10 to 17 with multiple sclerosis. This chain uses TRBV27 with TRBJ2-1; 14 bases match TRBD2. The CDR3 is CASSLTGTSGSGDEQFF. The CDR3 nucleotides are TGTGCCAGCAGTTTAACCGGGACTAGCGGGAGTGGCGATGAGCAGTTCTTC.